This entry describes one T cell receptor beta chain. Its antigen is not identified. A much larger clone differs by one base, so this may be a read error. These data originate in a study of breast tumors, draining lymph nodes, adjacent tissues. Whole-study findings and limits: Luminal-like breast cancer showed significantly greater tumor-nontumor repertoire similarity than basal-like breast cancer did.

TCRdb ran MiXCR on the multiplex PCR reads and lists one entry per CDR3 protein. The table includes 150,000 to 200,000 distinct CDR3 sequences, approximately 30% detected once. Samples came from axillary lymph nodes draining the breast cancer. Germline V gene lookup returns CDR1 MNHNY and CDR2 SVGAGI (reference sequence). The length of the CDR3 is 15 residues. Source material: axillary lymph node tissue. This clonotype was obtained from a female donor with breast cancer. Some clones in this sample may be carry-over from other donors' samples. The chain has TRBV6-6 and TRBJ2-7; 8 positions agree with TRBD1. The CDR3 here is CASGYGTGISYEQYF. In DNA, the CDR3 is TGTGCCAGCGGTTACGGGACAGGCATTTCCTACGAGCAGTACTTC.